This TCR beta chain was documented in a study of blood T cell repertoires in COVID-19. Study-level background: Sources were T cells, B-cell-depleted T cells, or PBMCs; the material itself was cDNA or gDNA.

Here immunoSEQ multiplex PCR was the method, and the copy in TCRdb shows in-frame clones only, minus some. Among some 200,000 clones listed, 80% were seen once. This CDR3 spans 16 amino acids. Deletions cut 1 base from V and 4 bases from J, with 14 bases between. Germline CDR1 reads SGHVS; CDR2 reads FNYEAQ. The cohort comprised adults aged about 18 to 89 years residing in around 25 US areas. This TCR was sampled from a woman in her 40s with acute COVID-19. The sequenced material came from PBMCs or T cells enriched from blood (not recorded which). This sequence joins TRBV7-6 and TRBJ2-1; D is perhaps TRBD2 (6 bases). The CDR3 is CASSLGQSRGYNEQFF. The CDR3 DNA reads TGTGCCAGCAGCTTAGGGCAGTCACGGGGGTACAATGAGCAGTTCTTC.